The source of this T cell receptor (beta chain) is a study of shared clonotypes between healthy human individuals. General study results and limits: The authors expected sequencing depth to affect clonotype sharing among donors. Some naive CD4 clonotypes, around 5%, turned up in common across a few donors.

Germline CDR1 SQVTM, CDR2 ANQGSEA. Trimming took 3 bases from V and 2 from J; bases not matched to a gene: 5. CDR3 size: 14 residues. Terminally differentiated effector memory CD45RA+ cells were excluded by CCR7 positive selection of CD45RO-negative cells. The donor population consisted of healthy HIV-negative adults with no recent acute infections or vaccinations. Sequencing was at deep level. The method was immunoSEQ multiplex PCR; TCRdb's version includes in-frame clones alone and lacks a portion of them. The sample has about 2.1 million clones, 90% to 95% seen once. With respect to this clone: Its cognate antigen is unknown.

The chain recombines TRBV29-1 with TRBJ2-7, with 9 bases matching TRBD1. This receptor was taken from a man younger than 30 in good health. Some clones in this sample may be carry-over from other donors' samples. The sequencing input was naive CD8+ T cells from PBMCs. CDR3 nucleotides: TGCAGCGTTGACGAGGACAGGGGAACCTACGAGCAGTACTTC. This translates into CSVDEDRGTYEQYF.